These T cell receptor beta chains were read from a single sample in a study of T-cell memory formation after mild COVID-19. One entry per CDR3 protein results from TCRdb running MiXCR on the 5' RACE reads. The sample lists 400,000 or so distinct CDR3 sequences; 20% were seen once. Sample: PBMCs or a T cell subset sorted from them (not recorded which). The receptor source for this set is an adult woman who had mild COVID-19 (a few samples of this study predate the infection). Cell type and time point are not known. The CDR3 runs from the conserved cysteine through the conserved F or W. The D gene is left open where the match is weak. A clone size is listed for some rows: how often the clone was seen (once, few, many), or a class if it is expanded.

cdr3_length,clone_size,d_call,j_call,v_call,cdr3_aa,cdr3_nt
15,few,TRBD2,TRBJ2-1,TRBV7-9,CASSLAGGLRDEQFF,TGTGCCAGCAGCTTAGCGGGAGGGCTTAGGGATGAGCAGTTCTTC
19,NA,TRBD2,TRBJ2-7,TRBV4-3,CASSQDNWREGRKSYEQYF,TGCGCCAGCAGCCAAGATAATTGGCGGGAGGGCCGAAAGAGCTACGAGCAGTACTTC
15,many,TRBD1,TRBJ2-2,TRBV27,CASSRTGGLSGELFF,TGTGCCAGCAGTCGGACAGGGGGCTTGTCCGGGGAGCTGTTTTTT
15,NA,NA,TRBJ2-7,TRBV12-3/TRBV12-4,CASSYRAVLSYEQYF,TGTGCCAGCAGTTATAGGGCAGTTCTCTCCTACGAGCAGTACTTC
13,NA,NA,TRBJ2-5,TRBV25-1,CASRDNLPETQYF,TGTGCCAGCAGGGACAATCTGCCCGAGACCCAGTACTTC
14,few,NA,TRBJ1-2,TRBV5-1,CASRPAAANYGYTF,TGCGCCAGCCGCCCAGCGGCAGCCAACTATGGCTACACCTTC
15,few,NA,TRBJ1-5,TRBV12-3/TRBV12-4,CASSLSGDRGSSQHF,TGTGCCAGCAGTTTGTCCGGGGACCGAGGATCGTCCCAGCATTTT
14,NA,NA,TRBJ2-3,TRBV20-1,CSASDVGWLDTQYF,TGCAGTGCTTCGGACGTAGGATGGTTAGATACGCAGTATTTT
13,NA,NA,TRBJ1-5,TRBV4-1,CASSPPGNQPQHF,TGCGCCAGCAGCCCCCCAGGGAATCAGCCCCAGCATTTT
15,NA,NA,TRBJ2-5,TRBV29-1,CSVTPRSGREETQYF,TGCAGCGTTACCCCCCGTTCGGGAAGGGAAGAGACCCAGTACTTC
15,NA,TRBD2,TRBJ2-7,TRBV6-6,CASSYGGGLADEQYF,TGTGCCAGCAGTTACGGTGGGGGACTAGCGGACGAGCAGTACTTC
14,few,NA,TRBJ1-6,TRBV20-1,CSVSGAGPNSPLHF,TGCAGTGTTTCTGGGGCAGGACCTAATTCACCCCTCCACTTT
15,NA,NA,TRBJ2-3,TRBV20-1,CSARAGALFTDTQYF,TGCAGTGCTAGAGCGGGGGCACTCTTCACAGATACGCAGTATTTT
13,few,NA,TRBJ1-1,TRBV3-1,CASSRRMADEAFF,TGTGCCAGCAGCCGCCGGATGGCAGATGAAGCTTTCTTT
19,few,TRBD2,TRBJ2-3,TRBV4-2,CASSVRPAGTSGSTDTQYF,TGTGCCAGCAGCGTCCGCCCCGCCGGGACTAGCGGCAGCACAGATACGCAGTATTTT
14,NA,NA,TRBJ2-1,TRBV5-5,CASSLGTGWAEQFF,TGTGCCAGCAGCTTGGGAACAGGGTGGGCTGAGCAGTTCTTC
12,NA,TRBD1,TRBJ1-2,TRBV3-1,CASSHDRGGYTF,TGTGCCAGCAGCCACGACAGGGGTGGCTACACCTTC
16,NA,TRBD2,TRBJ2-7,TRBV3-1,CASSQDGGLAWLEQYF,TGTGCCAGCAGCCAAGATGGGGGACTAGCTTGGCTCGAGCAGTACTTC
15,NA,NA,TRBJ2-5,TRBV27,CASSSGQGAWKTQYF,TGTGCCAGCAGTTCTGGCCAGGGTGCGTGGAAGACCCAGTACTTC
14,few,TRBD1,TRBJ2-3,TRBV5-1,CASSLQGATDTQYF,TGCGCCAGCAGCCTACAGGGGGCCACAGATACGCAGTATTTT
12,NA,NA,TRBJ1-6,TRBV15,CATREFGSPLHF,TGTGCCACCAGGGAATTCGGTTCACCCCTCCACTTT
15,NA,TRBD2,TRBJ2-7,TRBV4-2,CASSQPTSGSYEQYF,TGTGCCAGCAGCCAACCCACTAGCGGGAGCTACGAGCAGTACTTC
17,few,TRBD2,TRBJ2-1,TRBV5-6,CASSFRRLAVSYNEQFF,TGTGCCAGCAGCTTCCGCCGACTAGCGGTCTCCTACAATGAGCAGTTCTTC
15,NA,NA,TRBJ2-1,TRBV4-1,CASSLVPGRANEQFF,TGCGCCAGCAGTCTGGTCCCCGGGCGGGCCAATGAGCAGTTCTTC
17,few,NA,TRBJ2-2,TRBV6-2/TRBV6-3,CASSPRGRGANTGELFF,TGTGCCAGCAGTCCCCGCGGCAGGGGAGCGAACACCGGGGAGCTGTTTTTT
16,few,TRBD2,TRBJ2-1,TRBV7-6,CASSLGPASGYNEQFF,TGTGCCAGCAGCTTAGGTCCGGCTAGCGGGTACAATGAGCAGTTCTTC
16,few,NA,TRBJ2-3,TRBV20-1,CSARLTGSLRGDTQYF,TGCAGTGCTAGACTTACAGGGTCGCTTCGGGGAGATACGCAGTATTTT